This TCR beta chain is from a study of human T cells and chemical hapten exposure. Notes on the study in general: Alopecia was present in the donors, so their immune response may differ from healthy people's.

The time point denotes: pre-sensitization, week 0. Regarding treatment: therapeutic diphenylcyclopropenone sensitization with weekly scalp DPC. Unfractionated whole blood served as the source for total RNA extraction. This clonotype was counted a few times. Its antigen is not known. CDR1 DFQATT and CDR2 SNEGSKA come from the germline V gene (reference sequence). The CDR3 consists of 15 residues. V was pared by 5 bases and J by 6 bases, with 13 bases of the junction left unmatched. Individual cDNA molecules in this library carried unique molecular identifiers. MiXCR, run by TCRdb on the RACE reads, gives a single entry per CDR3 protein. This table holds more than 250,000 distinct CDR3 sequences, over 8% found once.

The gene calls are TRBV20-1 and TRBJ2-7; 10 bases are shared with TRBD1. The specimen comprised whole blood, sampled in connection with sensitization to the hapten diphenylcyclopropenone (DPC). The receptor was isolated from a woman aged 40 to 49 with alopecia areata. Some clones in this sample may be carry-over from other donors' samples. CDR3 DNA sequence: TGCAGTGCTCCTAATCGACAGGGGGCTGATTTCGAGCAGTACTTC. This sequence encodes CSAPNRQGADFEQYF.